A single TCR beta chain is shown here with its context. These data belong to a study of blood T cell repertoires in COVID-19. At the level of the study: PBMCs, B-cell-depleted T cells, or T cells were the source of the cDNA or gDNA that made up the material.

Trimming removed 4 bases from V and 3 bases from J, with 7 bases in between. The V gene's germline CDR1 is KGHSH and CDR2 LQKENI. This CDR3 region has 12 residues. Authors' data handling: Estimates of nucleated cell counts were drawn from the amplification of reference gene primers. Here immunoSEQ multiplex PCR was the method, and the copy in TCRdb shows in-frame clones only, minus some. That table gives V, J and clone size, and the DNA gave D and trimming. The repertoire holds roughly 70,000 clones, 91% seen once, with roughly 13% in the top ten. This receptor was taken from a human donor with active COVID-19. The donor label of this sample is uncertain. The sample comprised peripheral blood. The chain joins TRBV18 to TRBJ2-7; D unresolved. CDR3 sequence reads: CASSRYSYEQYF. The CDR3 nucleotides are TGTGCCAGCTCACGTTACAGCTACGAGCAGTACTTC.